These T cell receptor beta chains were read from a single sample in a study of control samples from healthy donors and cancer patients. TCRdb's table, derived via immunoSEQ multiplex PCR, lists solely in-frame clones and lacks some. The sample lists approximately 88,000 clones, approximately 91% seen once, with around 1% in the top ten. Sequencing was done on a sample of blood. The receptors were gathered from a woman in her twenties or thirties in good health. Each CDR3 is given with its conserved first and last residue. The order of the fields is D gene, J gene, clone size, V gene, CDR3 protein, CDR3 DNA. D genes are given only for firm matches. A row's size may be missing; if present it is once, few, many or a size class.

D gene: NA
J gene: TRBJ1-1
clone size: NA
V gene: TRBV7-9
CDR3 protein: CASAQFRVEKWNTEAFF
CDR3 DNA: TGTGCCAGCGCTCAATTCAGGGTGGAGAAGTGGAACACTGAAGCTTTCTTT

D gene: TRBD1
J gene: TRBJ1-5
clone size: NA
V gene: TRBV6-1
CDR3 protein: CASSEGRQGGAQPQHF
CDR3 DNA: TGTGCCAGCAGTGAAGGGAGACAGGGGGGCGCTCAGCCCCAGCATTTT

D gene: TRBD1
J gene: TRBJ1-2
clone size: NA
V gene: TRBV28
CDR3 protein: CASSPGQGAGYGYTF
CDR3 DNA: TGTGCCAGCAGCCCTGGACAGGGGGCGGGCTATGGCTACACCTTC

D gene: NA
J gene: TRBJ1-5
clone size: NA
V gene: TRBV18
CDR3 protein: CASSLQGIDNQPQHF
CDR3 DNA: TGTGCCAGCTCACTTCAGGGTATCGACAATCAGCCCCAGCATTTT

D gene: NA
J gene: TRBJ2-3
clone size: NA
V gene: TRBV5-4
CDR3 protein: CASSLTGRTDTQYF
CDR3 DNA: TGTGCCAGCAGCTTGACAGGGAGGACAGATACGCAGTATTTT

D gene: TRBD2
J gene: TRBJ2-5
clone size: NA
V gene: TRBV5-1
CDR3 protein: CASSPGLAGGQTQYF
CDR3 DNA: TGCGCCAGCAGCCCAGGACTAGCGGGGGGTCAGACCCAGTACTTC

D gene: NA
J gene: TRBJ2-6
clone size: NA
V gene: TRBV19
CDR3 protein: CASSTGGVGGISGANVLTF
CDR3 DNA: TGTGCCAGTAGTACAGGGGGGGTTGGTGGAATCTCTGGGGCCAACGTCCTGACTTTC

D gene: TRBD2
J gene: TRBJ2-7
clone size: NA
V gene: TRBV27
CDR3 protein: CASRGTSGAYEQYF
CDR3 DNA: TGTGCCAGCAGAGGGACTAGCGGAGCCTACGAGCAGTACTTC

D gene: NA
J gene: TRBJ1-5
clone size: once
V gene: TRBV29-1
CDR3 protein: CSATTGTPPQPQHF
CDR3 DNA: TGCAGCGCCACGACAGGTACCCCCCCGCAGCCCCAGCATTTT

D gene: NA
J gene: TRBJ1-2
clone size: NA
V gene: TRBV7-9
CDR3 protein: CASTYDLGAVGYTF
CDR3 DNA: TGTGCCAGCACCTACGACCTGGGTGCAGTAGGCTACACCTTC

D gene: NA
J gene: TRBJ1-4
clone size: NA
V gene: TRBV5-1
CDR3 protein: CASSLALPDSGGKLFF
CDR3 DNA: TGCGCCAGCAGCTTGGCCCTCCCGGACAGCGGAGGAAAACTGTTTTTT

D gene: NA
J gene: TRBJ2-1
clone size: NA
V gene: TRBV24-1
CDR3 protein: CATSDLPILSSYNEQFF
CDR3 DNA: TGTGCCACCAGTGATTTGCCCATATTGAGCTCCTACAATGAGCAGTTCTTC

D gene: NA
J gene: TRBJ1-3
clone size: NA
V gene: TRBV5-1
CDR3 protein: CASSPVATGSGNTIYF
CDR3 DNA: TGCGCCAGCAGCCCGGTGGCCACCGGCTCTGGAAACACCATATATTTT

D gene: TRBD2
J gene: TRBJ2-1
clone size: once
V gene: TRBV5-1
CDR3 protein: CASSLLSSGRAEQFF
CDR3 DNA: TGCGCCAGCAGCTTGCTGTCTAGCGGGAGGGCTGAGCAGTTCTTC

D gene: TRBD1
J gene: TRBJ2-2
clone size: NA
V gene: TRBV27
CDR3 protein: CASSLYPGGNTGELFF
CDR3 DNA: TGTGCCAGCAGTTTATACCCAGGGGGTAACACCGGGGAGCTGTTTTTT

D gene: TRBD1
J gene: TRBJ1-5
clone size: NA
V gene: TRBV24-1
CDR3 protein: CAIETYNDRDQPQHF
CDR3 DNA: TGTGCCATCGAAACATATAACGACAGGGACCAGCCCCAGCATTTT

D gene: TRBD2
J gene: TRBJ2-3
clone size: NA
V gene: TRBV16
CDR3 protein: CASSQSSGSPDTQYF
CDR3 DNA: TGTGCCAGCAGCCAATCTAGCGGGAGTCCAGATACGCAGTATTTT

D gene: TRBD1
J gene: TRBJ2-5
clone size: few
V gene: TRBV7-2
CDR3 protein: CASSPGQGETQYF
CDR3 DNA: TGTGCCAGCAGCCCGGGACAGGGTGAGACCCAGTACTTC

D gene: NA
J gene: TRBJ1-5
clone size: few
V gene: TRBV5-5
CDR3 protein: CASSWGPNQPQHF
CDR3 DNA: TGTGCCAGCAGCTGGGGACCAAATCAGCCCCAGCATTTT

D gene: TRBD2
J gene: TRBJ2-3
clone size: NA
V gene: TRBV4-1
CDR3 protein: CASSQGEGPGTREYF
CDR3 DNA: TGCGCCAGCAGCCAAGGAGAGGGCCCAGGGACTAGGGAGTATTTT

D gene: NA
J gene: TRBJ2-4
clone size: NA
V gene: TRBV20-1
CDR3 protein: CSASGDSKNIQYF
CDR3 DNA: TGCAGTGCTAGTGGCGACAGCAAAAACATTCAGTACTTC

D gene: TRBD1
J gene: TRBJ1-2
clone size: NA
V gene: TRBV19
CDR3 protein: CASSRQGEGYGYTF
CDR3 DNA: TGTGCCAGTAGTCGACAGGGGGAGGGTTATGGCTACACCTTC

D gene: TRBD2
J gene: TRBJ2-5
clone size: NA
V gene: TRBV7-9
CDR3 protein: CASSLNVLAGETQYF
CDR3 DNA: TGTGCCAGCAGTCTTAACGTCCTAGCGGGAGAGACCCAGTACTTC

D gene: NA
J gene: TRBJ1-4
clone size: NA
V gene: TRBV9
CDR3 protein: CASSVATTNEKLFF
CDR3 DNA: TGTGCCAGCAGCGTAGCTACAACTAATGAAAAACTGTTTTTT

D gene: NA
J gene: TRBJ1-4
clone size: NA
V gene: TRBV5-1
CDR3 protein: CASSFGREDAKLFF
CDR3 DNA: TGCGCCAGCAGCTTCGGAAGGGAAGACGCAAAACTGTTTTTT

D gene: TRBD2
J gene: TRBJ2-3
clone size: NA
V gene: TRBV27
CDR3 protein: CASSSTLLAGAPTDTQYF
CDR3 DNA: TGTGCCAGCAGTTCTACCCTACTAGCGGGGGCCCCCACAGATACGCAGTATTTT

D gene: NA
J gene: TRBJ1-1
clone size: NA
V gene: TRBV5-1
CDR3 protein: CASSPALVLVNTEAFF
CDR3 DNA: TGCGCCAGCAGTCCTGCCTTGGTTCTAGTGAACACTGAAGCTTTCTTT

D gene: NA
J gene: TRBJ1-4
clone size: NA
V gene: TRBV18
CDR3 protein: CASSPSTTNEKLFF
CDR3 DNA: TGTGCCAGCTCACCCAGTACGACTAATGAAAAACTGTTTTTT

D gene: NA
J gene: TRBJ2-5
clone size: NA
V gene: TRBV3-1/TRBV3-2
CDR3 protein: CASSQVATGAQYF
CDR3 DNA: TGTGCCAGCAGCCAAGTTGCGACGGGAGCCCAGTACTTC

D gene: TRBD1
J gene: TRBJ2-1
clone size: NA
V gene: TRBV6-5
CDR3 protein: CASSRQGAYNEQFF
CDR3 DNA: TGTGCCAGCAGTCGCCAGGGGGCCTACAATGAGCAGTTCTTC

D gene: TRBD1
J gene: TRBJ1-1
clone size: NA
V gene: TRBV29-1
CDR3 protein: CSADRDLNTEAFF
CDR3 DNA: TGCAGCGCTGACAGGGACCTAAACACTGAAGCTTTCTTT

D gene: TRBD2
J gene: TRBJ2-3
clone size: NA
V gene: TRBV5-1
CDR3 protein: CARSGGLAGGRTDTQYF
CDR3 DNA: TGCGCCCGCAGCGGGGGCCTCGCGGGGGGGCGCACAGATACGCAGTATTTT

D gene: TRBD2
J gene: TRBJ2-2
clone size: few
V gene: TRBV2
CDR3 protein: CASSEGRGGELFF
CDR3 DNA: TGTGCCAGCAGTGAGGGGAGGGGCGGGGAGCTGTTTTTT

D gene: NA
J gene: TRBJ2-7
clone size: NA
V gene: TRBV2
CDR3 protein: CASSSQGYEQYF
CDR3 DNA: TGTGCCAGCAGTTCCCAGGGTTACGAGCAGTACTTC

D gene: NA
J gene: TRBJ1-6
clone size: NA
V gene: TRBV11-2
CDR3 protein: CASSLGRLQNYNSPLHF
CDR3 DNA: TGTGCCAGCAGCTTAGGACGGCTGCAAAACTATAATTCACCCCTCCACTTT

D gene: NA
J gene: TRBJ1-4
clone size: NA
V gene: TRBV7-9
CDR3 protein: CASNVGGRGEKLFF
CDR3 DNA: TGTGCCAGCAACGTAGGGGGGCGAGGAGAAAAACTGTTTTTT

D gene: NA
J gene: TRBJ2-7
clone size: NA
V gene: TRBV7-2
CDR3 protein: CASSLGRTVSYEQYF
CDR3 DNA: TGTGCCAGCAGTTTGGGACGGACGGTCTCCTACGAGCAGTACTTC

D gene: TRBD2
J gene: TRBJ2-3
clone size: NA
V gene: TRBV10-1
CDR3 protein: CASSALAGSTQYF
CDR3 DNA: TGCGCCAGCAGTGCGCTAGCGGGAAGTACGCAGTATTTT

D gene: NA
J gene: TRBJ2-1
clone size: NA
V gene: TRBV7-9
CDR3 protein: CASSLDNSYNEQFF
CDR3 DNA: TGTGCCAGCAGCTTAGACAACTCCTACAATGAGCAGTTCTTC

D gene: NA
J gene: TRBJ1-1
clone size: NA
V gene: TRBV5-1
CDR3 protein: CASSLARGMWVGDMNTEAFF
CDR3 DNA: TGCGCCAGCAGCTTGGCCCGAGGGATGTGGGTTGGGGATATGAACACTGAAGCTTTCTTT

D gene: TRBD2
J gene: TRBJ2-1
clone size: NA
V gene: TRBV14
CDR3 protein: CASSPQGIGLAGRGEQFF
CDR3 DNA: TGTGCCAGCAGCCCCCAAGGCATAGGACTAGCAGGGCGGGGTGAGCAGTTCTTC

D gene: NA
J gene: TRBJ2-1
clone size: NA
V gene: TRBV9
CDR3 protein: CASSQRTRANEQFF
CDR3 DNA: TGTGCCAGCAGCCAGAGAACTAGGGCTAATGAGCAGTTCTTC

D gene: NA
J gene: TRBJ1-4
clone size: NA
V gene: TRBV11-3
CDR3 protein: CASSLAFRATSSEKLFF
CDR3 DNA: TGTGCCAGCAGCTTAGCTTTTCGAGCGACGTCATCTGAAAAACTGTTTTTT

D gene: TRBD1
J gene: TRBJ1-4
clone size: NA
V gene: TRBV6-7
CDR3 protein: CASKPYNSGTGVEDEKLFF
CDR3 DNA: TGTGCCAGCAAGCCTTACAACTCCGGGACAGGGGTGGAGGATGAAAAACTGTTTTTT

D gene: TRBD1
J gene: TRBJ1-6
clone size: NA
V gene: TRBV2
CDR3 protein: CASSVQGARNSPLHF
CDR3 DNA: TGTGCCAGCAGCGTCCAGGGGGCTAGGAATTCACCCCTCCACTTT

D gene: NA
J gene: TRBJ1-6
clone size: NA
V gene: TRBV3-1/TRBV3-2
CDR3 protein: CASSARTDNSPLHF
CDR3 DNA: TGTGCCAGCAGCGCCCGGACAGATAATTCACCCCTCCACTTT

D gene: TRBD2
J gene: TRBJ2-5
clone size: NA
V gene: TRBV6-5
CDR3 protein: CASSTGLAGKETQYF
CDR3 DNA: TGTGCCAGCAGTACGGGACTAGCGGGGAAAGAGACCCAGTACTTC

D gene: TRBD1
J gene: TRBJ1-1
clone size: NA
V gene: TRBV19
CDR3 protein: CASSPGQGITEAFF
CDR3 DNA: TGTGCCAGTAGTCCCGGACAGGGAATCACTGAAGCTTTCTTT

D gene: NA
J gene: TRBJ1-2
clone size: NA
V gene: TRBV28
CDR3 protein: CASSLVQGRGYTF
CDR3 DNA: TGTGCCAGCAGTTTAGTTCAGGGTAGAGGCTACACCTTC

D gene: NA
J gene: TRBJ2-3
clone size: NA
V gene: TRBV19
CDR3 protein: CASSIEGGAADTQYF
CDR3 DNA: TGTGCCAGTAGTATAGAAGGGGGTGCGGCAGATACGCAGTATTTT

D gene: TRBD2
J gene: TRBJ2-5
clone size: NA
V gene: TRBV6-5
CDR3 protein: CASSYLGLAEETQYF
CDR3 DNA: TGTGCCAGCAGTTACTTGGGACTAGCGGAAGAGACCCAGTACTTC

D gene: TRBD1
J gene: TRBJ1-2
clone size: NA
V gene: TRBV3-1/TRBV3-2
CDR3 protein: CASSPRDREYTF
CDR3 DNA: TGTGCCAGCAGCCCTCGGGACAGGGAGTACACCTTC

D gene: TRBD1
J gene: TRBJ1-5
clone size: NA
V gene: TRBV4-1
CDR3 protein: CASSQEGQGASQPQHF
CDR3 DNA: TGCGCCAGCAGCCAAGAGGGACAGGGGGCTTCTCAGCCCCAGCATTTT

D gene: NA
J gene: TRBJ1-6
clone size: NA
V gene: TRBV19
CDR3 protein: CASSIAGSNSPLHF
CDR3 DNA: TGTGCCAGTAGTATAGCAGGCAGTAATTCACCCCTCCACTTT

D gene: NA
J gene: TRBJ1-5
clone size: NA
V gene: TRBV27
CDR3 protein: CASSLGVSNQPQHF
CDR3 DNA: TGTGCCAGCAGTTTAGGAGTCAGCAATCAGCCCCAGCATTTT